These T cell receptor beta chains were read from a single sample in a study of control samples from healthy donors and cancer patients. Generated by immunoSEQ multiplex PCR, the TCRdb table keeps only in-frame clones and is missing some. The repertoire holds 75,000 to 95,000 clones, with just over 90% as singletons. The material sequenced was blood. The receptors shown here come from a woman aged 30 to 39 in good health. The CDR3 runs from the conserved cysteine through the conserved F or W. Fields, in order: V gene, clone size, D gene, J gene, CDR3 DNA, CDR3 protein. The D gene is left open where the match is weak. Expanded clones are given a class, and other clones once, few, many or no size at all.

>TRBV2|-|TRBD2|TRBJ2-2
TGTGCCAGCAGTGAAGTCGGGGGGGCGCCGAGCGGGGAGCTGTTTTTT
CASSEVGGAPSGELFF
>TRBV9|once|TRBD2|TRBJ2-7
TGTGCCAGCAGCGTAGGGGCGGGAGATACATACGAGCAGTACTTC
CASSVGAGDTYEQYF
>TRBV11-2|-|-|TRBJ1-3
TGTGCCAGCAGCGTAACAGGGTCAAAGCCTGGAAACACCATATATTTT
CASSVTGSKPGNTIYF
>TRBV6-2/TRBV6-3|-|-|TRBJ1-2
TGTGCCAGCAGCCACGACAGCTATGGCTACACCTTC
CASSHDSYGYTF
>TRBV10-3|once|-|TRBJ1-5
TGTGCCATCAGTGAGAAACCCATCCAGCCCCAGCATTTT
CAISEKPIQPQHF
>TRBV5-8|-|-|TRBJ1-2
TGTGCCAGCACCATCCGGGACACCATTGGGGGCTACACCTTC
CASTIRDTIGGYTF
>TRBV27|-|-|TRBJ1-5
TGTGCCAGCAGGCGCGGAGATCAGCCCCAGCATTTT
CASRRGDQPQHF
>TRBV25-1|-|TRBD2|TRBJ2-3
TGTGCCAGCAGTGATCTAGGACTAGCGGGTAGCACAGATACGCAGTATTTT
CASSDLGLAGSTDTQYF
>TRBV4-1|-|TRBD2|TRBJ2-2
TGCGCCAGCAGCCAAGGCCTAGCGGGCGTGAACACCGGGGAGCTGTTTTTT
CASSQGLAGVNTGELFF
>TRBV5-1|once|TRBD2|TRBJ2-4
TGCGCCAGCAGCCCAGGACTAGCGGGACTACTTCAAACATCGGTTATTCTGGGAAACATTCAGTACTTC
CASSPGLAGLLQTSVILGNIQYF
>TRBV7-2|-|-|TRBJ1-3
TGTGCCAGCAGCCGGGGGGGAGGCTCTGGAAACACCATATATTTT
CASSRGGGSGNTIYF
>TRBV5-4|-|-|TRBJ1-6
TGTGCCAGCAGCTTGGATCAGGGGTCACCCCTCCACTTT
CASSLDQGSPLHF
>TRBV3-1/TRBV3-2|-|-|TRBJ2-7
TGTGCCAGCAGCCAGTCGTTCGAGCAGTACTTC
CASSQSFEQYF
>TRBV5-1|-|TRBD2|TRBJ2-3
TGCGCCAGCAGCGTGTCCGGGACTAGCCTAGGAGTTTTAGATACGCAGTATTTT
CASSVSGTSLGVLDTQYF
>TRBV5-4|-|TRBD1|TRBJ2-3
TGTGCCAGCAGCTTGGATCCGGGACAGGGAGATACGCAGTATTTT
CASSLDPGQGDTQYF
>TRBV3-1/TRBV3-2|-|-|TRBJ2-5
TGTGCCAGCAGGGGGCAAGAGACCCAGTACTTC
CASRGQETQYF
>TRBV28|once|-|TRBJ1-4
TGTGCCAGCAGAGAGGGCGTTGGTGGTAATGAAAAACTGTTTTTT
CASREGVGGNEKLFF
>TRBV6-5|-|-|TRBJ1-5
TGTGCCAGCAGTTACTCGTTAGGGGGGGATCAGCCCCAGCATTTT
CASSYSLGGDQPQHF
>TRBV7-6|-|-|TRBJ2-1
TGTGCCAGCAGCTTAGAAGCATGGGACAATGAGCAGTTCTTC
CASSLEAWDNEQFF
>TRBV4-2|-|TRBD2|TRBJ2-1
TGTGCCAGCAGCCAAGATACTGGACTAGCGGGAGGTTACAATGAGCAGTTCTTC
CASSQDTGLAGGYNEQFF
>TRBV6-1|-|-|TRBJ1-2
TGTGCCAGCATTGAAGGGGGATTATCGGGTGGCTACACCTTC
CASIEGGLSGGYTF
>TRBV12-3/TRBV12-4|once|-|TRBJ1-1
TGTGCCAGCGGGGAGGAGACTGAAGCTTTCTTT
CASGEETEAFF
>TRBV28|-|-|TRBJ2-7
TGTGCCAGCAGTTTGGCCAGTTACTCCTACGAGCAGTACTTC
CASSLASYSYEQYF
>TRBV10-1|-|TRBD2|TRBJ2-1
TGCGCCAGCAGTGCTTCGACTAGCGGGAGTTATGAGCAGTTCTTC
CASSASTSGSYEQFF
>TRBV5-8|-|-|TRBJ1-2
TGTGCCAGCAGCTTGTCAGGGTCCCTTTACGTGGGCTACACCTTC
CASSLSGSLYVGYTF
>TRBV18|-|-|TRBJ2-1
TGTGCCAGCTCACCAAGACAAGGGAACTACAATGAGCAGTTCTTC
CASSPRQGNYNEQFF
>TRBV3-1/TRBV3-2|-|TRBD1|TRBJ2-5
TGTGCCAGCAGCCAAGCCCCCGGGACAGACATCCAAGAGACCCAGTACTTC
CASSQAPGTDIQETQYF
>TRBV19|-|-|TRBJ1-2
TGTGCCAGTAGTCCCGACAGGAACTATGGCTACACCTTC
CASSPDRNYGYTF
>TRBV28|-|-|TRBJ1-2
TGTGCACTCTTTAAGGCAGGGAGGACGGGTGATGGCTACACCTTC
CALFKAGRTGDGYTF
>TRBV28|-|-|TRBJ1-1
TGTGCCAGCAGTTTCCTGGGAAAGGGGAACACTGAAGCTTTCTTT
CASSFLGKGNTEAFF
>TRBV2|-|TRBD1|TRBJ1-2
TGTGCCAGCAGTTGGTTACAGGGGGCGGGAGACTATGGCTACACCTTC
CASSWLQGAGDYGYTF
>TRBV5-1|-|TRBD2|TRBJ2-5
TGCGCCAGCAGCCCGGGGACTAGCGGCGAGACCCAGTACTTC
CASSPGTSGETQYF
>TRBV11-3|-|-|TRBJ1-1
TGTGCCAGCAGCCATCCTTACAGTGGAGGGAACACTGAAGCTTTCTTT
CASSHPYSGGNTEAFF
>TRBV27|-|-|TRBJ1-3
TGTGCCAGCAGAATCAGGGTGGATTCAAACACCATATATTTT
CASRIRVDSNTIYF